Here is one T cell receptor (beta chain) with its context. The entry originates in a study of blood T cell repertoires in COVID-19. In the authors' methods: Scientists estimated how many nucleated cells there were by amplifying reference gene primers. The protocol was immunoSEQ multiplex PCR, while the TCRdb copy is restricted to in-frame clones and leaves out a portion. D and trimming come from the DNA, and the V and J calls and clone size come from that table. Among fewer than 150,000 clones listed, roughly 80% were seen once. Trimming stripped 11 bases from V and 1 base from J, with 17 bases between. This CDR3 comprises 14 residues. Germline V gives CDR1 LNHDA, CDR2 SQIVND (reference sequence).

The sequenced sample consisted of peripheral blood. The receptor was isolated from a man aged 45 to 65 with acute or convalescent COVID-19. The V call is TRBV19, the J call TRBJ1-1; D may be TRBD1 (6 bases). The CDR3 is CAASFGTTNTEAFF. CDR3 nucleotides: TGTGCCGCCTCTTTTGGGACAACGAACACTGAAGCTTTCTTT.